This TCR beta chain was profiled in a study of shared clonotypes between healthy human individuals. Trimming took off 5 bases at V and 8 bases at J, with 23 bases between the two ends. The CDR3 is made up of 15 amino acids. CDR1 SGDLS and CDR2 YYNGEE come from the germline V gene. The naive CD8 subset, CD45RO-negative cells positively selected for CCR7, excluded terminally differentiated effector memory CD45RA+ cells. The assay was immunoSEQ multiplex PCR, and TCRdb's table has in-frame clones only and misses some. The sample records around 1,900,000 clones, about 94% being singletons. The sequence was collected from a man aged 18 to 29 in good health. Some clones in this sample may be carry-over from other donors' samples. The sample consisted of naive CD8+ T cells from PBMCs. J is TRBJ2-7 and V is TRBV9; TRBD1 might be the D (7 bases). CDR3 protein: CASSATGEAYGQQYF. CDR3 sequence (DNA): TGTGCCAGCAGTGCCACAGGGGAGGCCTACGGGCAGCAGTACTTC.